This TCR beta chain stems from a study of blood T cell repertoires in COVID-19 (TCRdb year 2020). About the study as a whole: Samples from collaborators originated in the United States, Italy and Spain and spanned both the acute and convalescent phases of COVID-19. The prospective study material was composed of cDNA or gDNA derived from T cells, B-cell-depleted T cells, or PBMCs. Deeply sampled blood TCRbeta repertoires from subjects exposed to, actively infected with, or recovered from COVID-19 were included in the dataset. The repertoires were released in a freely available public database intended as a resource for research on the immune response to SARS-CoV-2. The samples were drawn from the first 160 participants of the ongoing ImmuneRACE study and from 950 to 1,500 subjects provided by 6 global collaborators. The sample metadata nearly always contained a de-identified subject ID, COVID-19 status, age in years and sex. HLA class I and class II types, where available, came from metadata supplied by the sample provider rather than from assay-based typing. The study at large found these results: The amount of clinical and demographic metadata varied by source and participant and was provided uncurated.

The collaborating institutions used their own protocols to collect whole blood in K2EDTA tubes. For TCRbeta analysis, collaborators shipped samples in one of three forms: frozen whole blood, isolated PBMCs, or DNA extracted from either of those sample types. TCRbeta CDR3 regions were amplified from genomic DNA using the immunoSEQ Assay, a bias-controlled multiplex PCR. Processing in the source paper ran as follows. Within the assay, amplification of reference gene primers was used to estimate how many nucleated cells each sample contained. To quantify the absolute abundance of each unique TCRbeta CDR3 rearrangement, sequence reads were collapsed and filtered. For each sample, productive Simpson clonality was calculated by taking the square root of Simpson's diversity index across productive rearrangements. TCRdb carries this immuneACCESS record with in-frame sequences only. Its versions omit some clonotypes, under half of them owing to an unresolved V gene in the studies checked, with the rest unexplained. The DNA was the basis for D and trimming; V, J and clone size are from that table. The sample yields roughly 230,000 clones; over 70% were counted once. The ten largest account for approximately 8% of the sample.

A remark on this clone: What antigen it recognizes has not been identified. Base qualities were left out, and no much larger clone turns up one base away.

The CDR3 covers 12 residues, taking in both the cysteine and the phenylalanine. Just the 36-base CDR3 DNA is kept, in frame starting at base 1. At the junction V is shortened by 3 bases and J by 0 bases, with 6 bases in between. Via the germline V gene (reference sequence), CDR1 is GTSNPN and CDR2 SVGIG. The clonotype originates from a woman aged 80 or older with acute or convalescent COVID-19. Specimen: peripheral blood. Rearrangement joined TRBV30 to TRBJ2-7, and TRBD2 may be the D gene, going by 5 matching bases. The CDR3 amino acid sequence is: CAWRGDSYEQYF. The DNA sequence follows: TGTGCCTGGAGGGGAGACTCCTACGAGCAGTACTTC.